This TCR beta chain was identified during a study of long-term antiretroviral therapy in people with HIV. Study-wide background: The earliest samples came about a decade before the 2015 immediate-ART recommendation.

Running of the v3.0 immunoSEQ assay took place at survey level. This table comes from immunoSEQ multiplex PCR, and its TCRdb copy is limited to in-frame clones, with some not included. This table holds under 45,000 clones, over 90% found once. As to this clone: The antigen is undetermined.

Points from the study as a whole: Compared with controls, HIV repertoires showed narrower CDR3 length ranges. Clonotypes expanded prior to ART showed repertoire dominance at all sampled time points.

V was trimmed by 6 bases and J by 0 bases, leaving 9 bases between them. CDR1 and CDR2 from the germline V gene are MDHEN and SYDVKM. CDR3 length: 15 residues. The chain couples TRBV28 to TRBJ1-6; no clear D. This receptor was identified in a young man with HIV. Sequenced material: unsorted PBMCs, taken 9.2 years after starting antiretroviral therapy. The CDR3: CASRGFSSYNSPLHF. As DNA, the CDR3 is TGTGCCAGCAGGGGGTTCAGCTCCTATAATTCACCCCTCCACTTT.